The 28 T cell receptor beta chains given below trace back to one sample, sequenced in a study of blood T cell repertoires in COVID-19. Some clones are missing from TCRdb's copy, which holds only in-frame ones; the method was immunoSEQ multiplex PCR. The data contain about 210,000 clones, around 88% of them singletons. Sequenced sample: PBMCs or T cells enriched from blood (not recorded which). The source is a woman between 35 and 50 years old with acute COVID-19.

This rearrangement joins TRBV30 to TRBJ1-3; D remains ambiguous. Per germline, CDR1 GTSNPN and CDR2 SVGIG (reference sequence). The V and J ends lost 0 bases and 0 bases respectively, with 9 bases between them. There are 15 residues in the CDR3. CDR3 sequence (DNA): TGTGCCTGGAGTGTACCAGGTTACTCTGGAAACACCATATATTTT. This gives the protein CAWSVPGYSGNTIYF.

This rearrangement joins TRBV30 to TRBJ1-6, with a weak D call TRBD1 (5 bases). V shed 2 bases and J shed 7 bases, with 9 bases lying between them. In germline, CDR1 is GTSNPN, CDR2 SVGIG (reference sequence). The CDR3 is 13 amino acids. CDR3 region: CAWSPGNNSPLHF. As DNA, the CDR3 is TGTGCCTGGAGTCCAGGGAACAATTCACCCCTCCACTTT.

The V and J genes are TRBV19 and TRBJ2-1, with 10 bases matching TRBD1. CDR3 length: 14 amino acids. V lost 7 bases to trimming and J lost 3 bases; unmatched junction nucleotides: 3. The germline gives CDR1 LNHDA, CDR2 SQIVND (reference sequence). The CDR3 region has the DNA TGTGCCAGTAAAGGACAGGGGGGCTACAATGAGCAGTTCTTC. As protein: CASKGQGGYNEQFF.

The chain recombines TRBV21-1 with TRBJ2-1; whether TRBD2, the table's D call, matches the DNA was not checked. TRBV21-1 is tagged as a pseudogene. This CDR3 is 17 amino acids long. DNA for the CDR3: TGTGCCAGCAGCAAAGCGACTAGGCCGAGATTAAGCAATGAGCAGTTCTTC. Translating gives CASSKATRPRLSNEQFF.

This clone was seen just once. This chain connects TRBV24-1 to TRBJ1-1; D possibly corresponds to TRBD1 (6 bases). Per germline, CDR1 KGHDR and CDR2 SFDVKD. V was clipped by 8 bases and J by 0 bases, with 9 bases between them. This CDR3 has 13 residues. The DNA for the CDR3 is TGTGCCACCAAGGGACAACTGAACACTGAAGCTTTCTTT. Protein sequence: CATKGQLNTEAFF.

CDR3 in DNA: TGTGCCAGCAGTTCAAGGCCGGGCGGGAGGGTCACAGATACGCAGTATTTT. It translates to CASSSRPGGRVTDTQYF. The rearrangement uses TRBV7-9 and TRBJ2-3, with 9 positions matching TRBD2. The CDR3 spans 17 residues. Germline CDR1 SEHNR, CDR2 FQNEAQ (reference sequence). With 6 bases clipped from V and 2 bases from J, the junction kept 12 bases outside the gene matches.

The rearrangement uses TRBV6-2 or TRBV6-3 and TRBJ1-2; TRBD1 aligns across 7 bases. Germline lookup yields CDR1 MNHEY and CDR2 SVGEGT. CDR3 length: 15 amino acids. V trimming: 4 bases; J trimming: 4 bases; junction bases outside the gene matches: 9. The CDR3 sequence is CASSWGQSTVYGYTF. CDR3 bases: TGTGCCAGCAGTTGGGGACAGTCTACCGTCTATGGCTACACCTTC.

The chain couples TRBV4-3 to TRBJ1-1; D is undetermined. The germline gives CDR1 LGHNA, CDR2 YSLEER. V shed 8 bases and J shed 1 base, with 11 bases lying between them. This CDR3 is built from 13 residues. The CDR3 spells CASAYRKNTEAFF. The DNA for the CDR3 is TGCGCCAGCGCCTACAGAAAGAACACTGAAGCTTTCTTT.

The CDR3 DNA reads as TGTGCCAGCAGTCCCCGCCCTGGACAGGGGTTGAACACTGAAGCTTTCTTT. Translated, it gives CASSPRPGQGLNTEAFF. The chain carries TRBV27 and TRBJ1-1; 9 nucleotides line up with TRBD1. The V gene end was trimmed by 5 bases and the J gene end by 0 bases; junction bases not matched to a gene: 10. The CDR3 has 17 residues. The germline gives CDR1 MNHEY, CDR2 SMNVEV (reference sequence).

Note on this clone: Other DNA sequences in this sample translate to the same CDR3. This chain's CDR3 is CASSVGAGGYGYTF. CDR3 nucleotide sequence: TGTGCCAGCAGCGTAGGAGCCGGGGGCTATGGCTACACCTTC. The chain has TRBV9 and TRBJ1-2; a weak D match, TRBD1 (5 bases). V was shortened by 0 bases and J by 4 bases, with 10 bases between the two germline ends. CDR1 is SGDLS, CDR2 YYNGEE, per germline. CDR3 size: 14 residues. Full variable domain (rest looked up from reference TRBV9 and TRBJ1-2): DSGVTQTPKHLITATGQRVTLRCSPRSGDLSVYWYQQSLDQGLQFLIQYYNGEERAKGNILERFSAQQFPDLHSELNLSSLELGDSALYFCASSVGAGGYGYTFGSGTRLTVV.

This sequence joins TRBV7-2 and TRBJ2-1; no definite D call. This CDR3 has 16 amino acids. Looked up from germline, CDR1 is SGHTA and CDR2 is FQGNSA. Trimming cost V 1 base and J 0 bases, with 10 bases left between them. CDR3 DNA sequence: TGTGCCAGCAGCTTAGAACTTCAAAGCTCCTACAATGAGCAGTTCTTC. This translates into CASSLELQSSYNEQFF.

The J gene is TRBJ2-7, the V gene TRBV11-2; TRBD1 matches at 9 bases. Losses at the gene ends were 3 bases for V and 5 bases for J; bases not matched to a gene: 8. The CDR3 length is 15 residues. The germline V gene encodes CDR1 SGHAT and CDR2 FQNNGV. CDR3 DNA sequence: TGTGCCAGCAGCTTGGGGGGGACAGGGTCCCACGAGCAGTACGTC. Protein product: CASSLGGTGSHEQYV.

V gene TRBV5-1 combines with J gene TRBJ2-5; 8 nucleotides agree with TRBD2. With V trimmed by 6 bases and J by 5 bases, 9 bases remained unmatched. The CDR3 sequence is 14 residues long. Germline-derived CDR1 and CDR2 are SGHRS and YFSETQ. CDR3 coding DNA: TGCGCCAGCACCCCTGGGACTAGTGGGGAGACCCAGTACTTC. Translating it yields CASTPGTSGETQYF.

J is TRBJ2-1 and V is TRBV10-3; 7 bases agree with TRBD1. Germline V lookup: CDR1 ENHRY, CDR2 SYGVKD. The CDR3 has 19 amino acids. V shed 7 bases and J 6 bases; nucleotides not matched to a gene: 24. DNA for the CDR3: TGTGCCATCATGGTACAGCTTGGGACACAGGGGAGTTCGATCAATGAGCAGTTCTTC. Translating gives CAIMVQLGTQGSSINEQFF.

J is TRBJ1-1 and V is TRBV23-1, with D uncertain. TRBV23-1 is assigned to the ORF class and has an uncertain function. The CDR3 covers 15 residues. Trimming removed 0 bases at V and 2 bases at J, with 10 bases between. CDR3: CASSQSGGDNTEAFF. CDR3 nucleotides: TGCGCCAGCAGTCAATCGGGCGGGGATAACACTGAAGCTTTCTTT.

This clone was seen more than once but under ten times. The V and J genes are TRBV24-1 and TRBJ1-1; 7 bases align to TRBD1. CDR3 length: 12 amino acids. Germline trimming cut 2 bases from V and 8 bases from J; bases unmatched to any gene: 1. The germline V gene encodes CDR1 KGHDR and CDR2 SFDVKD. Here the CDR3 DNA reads TGTGCCACCAGTGATTCGGACAGGGAAGCTTTCTTT. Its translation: CATSDSDREAFF.

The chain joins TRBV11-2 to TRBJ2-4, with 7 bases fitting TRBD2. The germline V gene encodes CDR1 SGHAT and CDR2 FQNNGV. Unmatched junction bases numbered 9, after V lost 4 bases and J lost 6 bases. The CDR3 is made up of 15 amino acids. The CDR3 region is CASSSSGRQGNIQYF. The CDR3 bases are TGTGCCAGCAGCTCGTCCGGGAGGCAGGGAAACATTCAGTACTTC.

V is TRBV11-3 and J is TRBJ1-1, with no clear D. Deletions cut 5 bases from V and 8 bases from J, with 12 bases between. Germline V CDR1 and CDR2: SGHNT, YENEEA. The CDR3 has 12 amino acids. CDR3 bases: TGTGCCAGCAGCCCCCTAAGTTCCGAAGCTTTCTTT. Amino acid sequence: CASSPLSSEAFF.

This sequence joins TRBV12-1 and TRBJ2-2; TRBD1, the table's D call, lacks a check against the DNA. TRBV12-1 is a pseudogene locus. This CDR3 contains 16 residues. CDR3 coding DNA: TGTGCCAGCAGCCTCATCCGACATTCAAACACCGGGGAGCTGTTTTTT. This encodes CASSLIRHSNTGELFF.

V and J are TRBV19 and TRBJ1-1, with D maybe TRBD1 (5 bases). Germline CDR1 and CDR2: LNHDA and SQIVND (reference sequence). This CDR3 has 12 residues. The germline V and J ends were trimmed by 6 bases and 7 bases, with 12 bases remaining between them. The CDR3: CASRRRVGEAFF. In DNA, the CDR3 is TGTGCCAGTAGACGCAGGGTAGGTGAAGCTTTCTTT.

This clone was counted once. The CDR3 DNA is TGTGCCAGCAGCACAAGACAGGGGGCATGGGAGACCCAGTACTTC. This encodes CASSTRQGAWETQYF. The V gene is TRBV9, the J gene TRBJ2-5; 10 bases align to TRBD1. The germline CDR1 and CDR2 sequences are SGDLS and YYNGEE. The CDR3 sequence is 15 residues long. Germline trimming cut 4 bases from V and 5 bases from J; bases unmatched to any gene: 8.

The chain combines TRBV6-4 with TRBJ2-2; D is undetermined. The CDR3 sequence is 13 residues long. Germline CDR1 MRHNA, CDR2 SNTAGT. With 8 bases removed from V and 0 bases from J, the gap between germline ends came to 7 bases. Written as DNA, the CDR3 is TGTGCCAGCCGAGGAGCGAACACCGGGGAGCTGTTTTTT. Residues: CASRGANTGELFF.

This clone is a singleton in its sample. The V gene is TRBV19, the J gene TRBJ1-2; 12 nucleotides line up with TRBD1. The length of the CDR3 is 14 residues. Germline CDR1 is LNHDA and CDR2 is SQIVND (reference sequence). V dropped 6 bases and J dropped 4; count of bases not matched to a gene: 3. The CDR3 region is CASSRDRGLYGYTF. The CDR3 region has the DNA TGTGCCAGTAGCCGGGACAGGGGGCTCTATGGCTACACCTTC.

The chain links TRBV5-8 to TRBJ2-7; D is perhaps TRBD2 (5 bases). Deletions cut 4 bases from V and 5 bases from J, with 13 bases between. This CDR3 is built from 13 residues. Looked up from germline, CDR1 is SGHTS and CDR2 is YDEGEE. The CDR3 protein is CASSPAGVHEQYF. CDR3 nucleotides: TGTGCCAGCAGCCCCGCGGGCGTCCACGAGCAGTACTTC.

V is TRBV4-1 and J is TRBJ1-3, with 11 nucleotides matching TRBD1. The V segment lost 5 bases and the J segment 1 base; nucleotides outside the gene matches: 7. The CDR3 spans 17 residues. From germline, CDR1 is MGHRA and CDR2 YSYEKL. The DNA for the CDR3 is TGCGCCAGCAGCTTAAGGACAGGGGGCGATTCTGGAAACACCATATATTTT. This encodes CASSLRTGGDSGNTIYF.

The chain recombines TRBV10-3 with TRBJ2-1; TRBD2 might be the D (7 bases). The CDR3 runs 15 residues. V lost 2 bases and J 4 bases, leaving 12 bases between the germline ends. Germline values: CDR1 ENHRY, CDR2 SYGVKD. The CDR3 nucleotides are TGTGCCATCAGTGAGGTTGCGGGGGCTTACAATGAGCAGTTCTTC. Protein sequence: CAISEVAGAYNEQFF.

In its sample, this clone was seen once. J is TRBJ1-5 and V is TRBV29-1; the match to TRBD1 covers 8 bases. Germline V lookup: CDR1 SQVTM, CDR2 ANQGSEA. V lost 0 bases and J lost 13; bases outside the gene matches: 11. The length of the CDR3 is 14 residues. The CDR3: CSVEEGRGLRVQHF. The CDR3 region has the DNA TGCAGCGTTGAAGAGGGCAGGGGGCTTAGGGTACAGCATTTT.

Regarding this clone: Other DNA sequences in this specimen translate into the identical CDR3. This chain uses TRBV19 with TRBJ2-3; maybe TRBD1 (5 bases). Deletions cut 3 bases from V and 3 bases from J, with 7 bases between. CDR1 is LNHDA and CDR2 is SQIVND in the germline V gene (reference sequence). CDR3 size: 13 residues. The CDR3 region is CASSIQGTDTQYF. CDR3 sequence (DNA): TGTGCCAGTAGTATCCAGGGAACAGATACGCAGTATTTT.